The 13 T cell receptor beta chains given below trace back to one sample, sequenced in a study of OX40 agonist ivuxolimab in advanced cancers. Using immunoSEQ multiplex PCR, the repertoire was profiled, and TCRdb retains in-frame clones only, with some absent. The table lists about 50,000 clones, 88% of them singletons. The source was CD4+ or CD8+ T cells sorted from blood, collected in a trial of the OX40 agonist ivuxolimab. These receptors came from an adult with an advanced solid tumor such as melanoma, head and neck, liver or kidney cancer.

CDR3 in amino acids: CASSQDSNTDTQYF. The CDR3 DNA is TGCGCCAGCAGCCAAGATTCCAACACAGATACGCAGTATTTT. The chain carries TRBV4-3 and TRBJ2-3; D not resolved. CDR3 length: 14 amino acids. V was shortened by 0 bases and J by 2 bases, with 6 bases between the two germline ends. Looked up from germline, CDR1 is LGHNA and CDR2 is YSLEER.

The CDR3 DNA follows: TGTGCCAGCAGTGATCAAGATACCTACGAGCAGTACTTC. Amino acids: CASSDQDTYEQYF. The chain is built from TRBV25-1 and TRBJ2-7; unclear D gene. With 3 bases removed from V and 2 bases from J, the gap between germline ends came to 8 bases. Germline CDR1 MGHDK, CDR2 SYGVNS. The CDR3 is 13 amino acids.

The V call is TRBV30, the J call TRBJ2-7; D remains ambiguous. The germline V gene encodes CDR1 GTSNPN and CDR2 SVGIG (reference sequence). The V and J ends lost 1 base and 4 bases respectively, with 8 bases between them. The length of the CDR3 is 12 residues. The chain's CDR3 is CAWSGNGYEQYF. CDR3 nucleotide sequence: TGTGCCTGGAGTGGCAATGGGTACGAGCAGTACTTC.

The CDR3 reads CASSLEGRADTQYF. The CDR3 bases are TGTGCCAGCAGCTTAGAAGGCAGGGCAGATACGCAGTATTTT. The rearrangement joins TRBV7-6 to TRBJ2-3, with a weak D call TRBD1 (5 bases). Trimming cost V 1 base and J 4 bases, with 9 bases left between them. Germline V lookup: CDR1 SGHVS, CDR2 FNYEAQ. The CDR3 contains 14 residues.

This clone is a singleton in its sample. The J gene is TRBJ2-6, the V gene TRBV27, with a weak D call TRBD2 (6 bases). Germline CDR1 is MNHEY and CDR2 is SMNVEV (reference sequence). V shed 1 base and J shed 0 bases, with 10 bases lying between them. This CDR3 has 17 residues. The CDR3: CASSLFGGTSGANVLTF. DNA of the CDR3: TGTGCCAGCAGTTTATTTGGGGGGACCTCTGGGGCCAACGTCCTGACTTTC.

V gene TRBV30 combines with J gene TRBJ2-3, with TRBD1 as a possible D gene (5 bases). Germline assignment: CDR1 GTSNPN and CDR2 SVGIG (reference sequence). The CDR3 runs 14 residues. The ends were cut back, 1 base at V and 4 bases at J, with 12 bases in the middle. The CDR3 bases are TGTGCCTGGAGTGCAGGGAAGTGGTCAGATACGCAGTATTTT. Protein product: CAWSAGKWSDTQYF.

This chain joins TRBV6-5 and TRBJ1-4; D is unclear. Deletions cut 7 bases from V and 13 bases from J, with 19 bases between. Germline values: CDR1 MNHEY, CDR2 SVGAGI. The CDR3 has 13 amino acids. This CDR3 is CASISPRGRRLFF. The CDR3 DNA reads as TGTGCCAGCATTTCCCCCCGTGGAAGGAGACTGTTTTTT.

This rearrangement joins TRBV30 to TRBJ1-1, with D possibly TRBD1 on 5 matching bases. The CDR3 loop spans 13 amino acids. Looked up from germline, CDR1 is GTSNPN and CDR2 is SVGIG (reference sequence). The V and J ends lost 4 bases and 0 bases respectively, with 9 bases between them. CDR3 residues: CAWTGDMNTEAFF. For the CDR3, the DNA is TGTGCCTGGACGGGGGATATGAACACTGAAGCTTTCTTT.

The V call is TRBV5-6, the J call TRBJ1-5; 7 positions match TRBD1. J lost 0 bases, V lost 4 bases, and 7 bases had no gene match. The germline CDR1 and CDR2 sequences are SGHDT and YYEEEE. This CDR3 region has 16 residues. Here the CDR3 reads CASSTGQVDSNQPQHF. CDR3 nucleotide sequence: TGTGCCAGCAGCACAGGACAGGTTGATAGCAATCAGCCCCAGCATTTT.

The rearrangement links TRBV7-3 to TRBJ1-2; TRBD1 matches 10 bases. The CDR3 is made up of 17 amino acids. The germline V gene encodes CDR1 SGHTA and CDR2 FQGTGA. V gave up 2 bases and J gave up 1 base; unmatched junction bases: 7. CDR3 coding DNA: TGTGCCAGCAGCTTAGTAGGACAGGGGGTGGATAACTATGGCTACACCTTC. Protein sequence: CASSLVGQGVDNYGYTF.

The rearrangement joins TRBV4-1 to TRBJ1-3, with D possibly TRBD1 on 6 matching bases. The CDR3 is made up of 15 amino acids. Deletions cut 4 bases from V and 0 bases from J, with 10 bases between. Per the germline V gene, CDR1 is MGHRA and CDR2 is YSYEKL. CDR3 coding DNA: TGCGCCAGCAGCCTTTACAGGGACTCTGGAAACACCATATATTTT. Residues: CASSLYRDSGNTIYF.

This clone was recorded only once. The rearrangement uses TRBV4-1 and TRBJ2-7; tentatively, D is TRBD2 (6 bases). Germline CDR1 is MGHRA and CDR2 is YSYEKL. Trimming removed 4 bases at V and 3 bases at J, with 10 bases between. The CDR3 runs 13 residues. The CDR3 protein is CASSLGTDYEQYF. The CDR3 region has the DNA TGCGCCAGCAGCCTTGGGACTGACTACGAGCAGTACTTC.

This clone was counted between two and nine times. The chain is built from TRBV30 and TRBJ1-1; maybe TRBD1 (5 bases). The CDR3 is 12 residues long. Per the germline V gene, CDR1 is GTSNPN and CDR2 is SVGIG (reference sequence). V was trimmed by 1 base and J by 10 bases, leaving 13 bases between them. CDR3 sequence: CAWSDIQVVAFF. DNA for the CDR3: TGTGCCTGGAGTGACATACAGGTTGTAGCTTTCTTT.